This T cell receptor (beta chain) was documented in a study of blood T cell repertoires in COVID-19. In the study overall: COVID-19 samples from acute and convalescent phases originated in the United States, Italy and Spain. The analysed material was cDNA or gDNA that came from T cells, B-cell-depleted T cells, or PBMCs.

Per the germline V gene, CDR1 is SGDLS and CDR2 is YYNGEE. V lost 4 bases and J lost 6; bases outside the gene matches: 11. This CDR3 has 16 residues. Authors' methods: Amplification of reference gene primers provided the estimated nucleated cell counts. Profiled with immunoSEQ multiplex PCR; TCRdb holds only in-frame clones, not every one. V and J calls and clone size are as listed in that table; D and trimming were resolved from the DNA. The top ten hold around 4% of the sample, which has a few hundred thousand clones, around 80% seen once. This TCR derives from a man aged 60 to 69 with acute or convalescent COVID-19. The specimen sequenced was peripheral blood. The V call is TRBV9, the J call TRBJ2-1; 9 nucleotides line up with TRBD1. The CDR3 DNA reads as TGTGCCAGCAGCCCCTTCGGGACAGGGATGGGCAATGAGCAGTTCTTC. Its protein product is CASSPFGTGMGNEQFF.